Listed below are T cell receptor beta chains from one sample, sequenced in a study of patients and donors after allogeneic stem cell transplantation. Using its own MiXCR run on the RT-PCR reads, TCRdb lists one record per CDR3 protein. The sample carries roughly 230,000 distinct CDR3 sequences, roughly an eighth recorded once. Sequenced input: blood, either unsorted or a sorted T cell fraction (not recorded which). These receptors were taken from a human donor who was either an allogeneic HSCT recipient or a stem cell or donor lymphocyte infusion donor (not recorded which). It is not recorded whose cells these are; they may come from a transplant donor. Each CDR3 is given with its conserved first and last residue.

TRBV4-1	TRBJ2-5	CASSRQGWETQYF
TRBV9	TRBJ2-3	CASSVAPPDTQYF
TRBV15	TRBJ2-7	CATSRDGQGPYEQYF
TRBV7-3	TRBJ2-2	CASRVSGGNAGELFF
TRBV10-3	TRBJ1-2	CAISESAVRDGYTF
TRBV5-6	TRBJ1-1	CASSLGPGANTEAFF
TRBV5-4	TRBJ2-3	CASSLGGQGTDTQYF
TRBV5-6	TRBJ2-1	CAAGDNEQFF
TRBV20-1	TRBJ1-2	CSARSRGWGPNYGYTF
TRBV5-1	TRBJ2-1	CASSLALWGAYNEQFF
TRBV21-1	TRBJ1-6	CASATGANSPLHF
TRBV4-2	TRBJ2-1	CASSPGTSGDYNEQFF
TRBV20-1	TRBJ2-7	CSARAPSYEQYF
TRBV2	TRBJ2-1	CASRVAGVGYNEQFF
TRBV18	TRBJ2-3	CASSPLSGGTDTQYF
TRBV30	TRBJ1-5	CACQPGQGNQPQHF
TRBV18	TRBJ1-1	CASSPYRQESSEAFF
TRBV2	TRBJ2-2	CASRKNTGATGELFF
TRBV19	TRBJ1-2	CASSTSQRVDRARRGYTF
TRBV29-1	TRBJ1-1	CSPAAGTQAFF
TRBV9	TRBJ2-3	CASSVGGAGLTDTQYF
TRBV5-4	TRBJ2-2	CASSFGGPGELFF
TRBV21-1	TRBJ2-7	CASSKAVGAWCSMMLREFEQYF
TRBV10-3	TRBJ1-4	CAEQTGSYVTNEKLFF
TRBV20-1	TRBJ2-5	CSAGGALGRFQETQYF
TRBV7-2	TRBJ1-4	CASSYDRGRLNEKLFF
TRBV11-2	TRBJ2-1	CASSLLAGGIDNEQFF
TRBV24-1	TRBJ1-5	CATSDFGSLHQHF
TRBV5-6	TRBJ2-1	CASSPRTSGGAHEQFF
TRBV20-1	TRBJ1-1	CSADLANTEAFF
TRBV3-1	TRBJ1-2	CASSPQINYGYTF
TRBV6-6	TRBJ1-1	CASSYSDNTEAFF
TRBV11-2	TRBJ1-3	CASSAAGRGGNGGNTIYF
TRBV20-1	TRBJ2-7	CSVGPYGYEQYF
TRBV5-1	TRBJ2-1	CASSPYSGQGVNEQFF
TRBV29-1	TRBJ2-5	CSFGIAGETQYF
TRBV12-3/TRBV12-4	TRBJ2-3	CASSPKGRGGRNTDTQYF
TRBV3-1	TRBJ2-1	CASSPGTATYNEQFF
TRBV25-1	TRBJ2-3	CASSPQGGLGTDTQYF
TRBV23-1	TRBJ1-5	CASSQSGLPGQPQHF
TRBV12-3/TRBV12-4	TRBJ1-5	CASSSGVRQPQHF
TRBV25-1	TRBJ2-3	CASSELASSSTDTQYF
TRBV19	TRBJ2-7	CASSIGGDYEQYF
TRBV10-3	TRBJ2-2	CAIKVGSTNTGELFF